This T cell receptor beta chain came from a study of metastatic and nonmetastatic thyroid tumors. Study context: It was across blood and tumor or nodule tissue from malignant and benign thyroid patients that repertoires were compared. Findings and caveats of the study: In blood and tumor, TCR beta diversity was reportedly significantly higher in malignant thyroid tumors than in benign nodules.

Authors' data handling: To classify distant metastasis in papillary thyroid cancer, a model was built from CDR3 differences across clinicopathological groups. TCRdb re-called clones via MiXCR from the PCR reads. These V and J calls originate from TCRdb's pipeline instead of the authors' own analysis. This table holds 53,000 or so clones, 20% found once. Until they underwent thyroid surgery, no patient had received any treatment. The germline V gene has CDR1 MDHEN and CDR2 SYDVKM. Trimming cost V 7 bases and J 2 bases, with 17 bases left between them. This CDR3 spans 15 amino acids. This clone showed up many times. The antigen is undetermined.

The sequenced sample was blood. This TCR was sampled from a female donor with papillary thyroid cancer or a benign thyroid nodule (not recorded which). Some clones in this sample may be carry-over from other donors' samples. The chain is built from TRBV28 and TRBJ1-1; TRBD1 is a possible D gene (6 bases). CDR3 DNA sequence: TGTGCCAGCAACCTCGTGGGGGGCCTTAACACTGAAGCTTTCTTT. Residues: CASNLVGGLNTEAFF.